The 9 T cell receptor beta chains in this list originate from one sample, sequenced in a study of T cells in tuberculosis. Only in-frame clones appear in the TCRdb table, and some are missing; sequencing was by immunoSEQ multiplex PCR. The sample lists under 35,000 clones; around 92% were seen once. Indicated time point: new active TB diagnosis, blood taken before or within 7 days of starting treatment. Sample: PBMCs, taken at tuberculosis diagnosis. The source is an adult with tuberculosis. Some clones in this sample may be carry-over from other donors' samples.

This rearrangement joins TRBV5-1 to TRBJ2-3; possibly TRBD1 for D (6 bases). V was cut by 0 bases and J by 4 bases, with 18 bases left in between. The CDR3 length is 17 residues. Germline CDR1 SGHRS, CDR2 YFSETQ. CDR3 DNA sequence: TGCGCCAGCAGCTTGGTTCGTACAGGGATTAGCGCAGATACGCAGTATTTT. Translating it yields CASSLVRTGISADTQYF.

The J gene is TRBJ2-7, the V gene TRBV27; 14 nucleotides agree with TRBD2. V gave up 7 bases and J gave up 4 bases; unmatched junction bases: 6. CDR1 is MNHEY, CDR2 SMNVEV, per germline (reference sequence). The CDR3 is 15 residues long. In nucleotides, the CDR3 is TGTGCCAGCAAAGGGACTAGCGGGGGTGGGTACGAGCAGTACTTC. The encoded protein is CASKGTSGGGYEQYF.

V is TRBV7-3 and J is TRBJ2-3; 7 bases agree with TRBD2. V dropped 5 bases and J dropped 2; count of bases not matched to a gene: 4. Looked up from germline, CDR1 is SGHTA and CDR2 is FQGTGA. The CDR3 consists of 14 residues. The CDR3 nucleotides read TGTGCCAGCAGCCCTGGGGGGGTCACAGATACGCAGTATTTT. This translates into CASSPGGVTDTQYF.

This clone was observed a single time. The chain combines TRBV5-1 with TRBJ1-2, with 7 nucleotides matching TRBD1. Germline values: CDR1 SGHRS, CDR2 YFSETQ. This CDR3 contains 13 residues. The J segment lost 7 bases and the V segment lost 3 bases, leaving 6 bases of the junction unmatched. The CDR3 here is CASSSTGERGYTF. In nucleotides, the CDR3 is TGCGCCAGCAGCTCCACAGGGGAGCGTGGCTACACCTTC.

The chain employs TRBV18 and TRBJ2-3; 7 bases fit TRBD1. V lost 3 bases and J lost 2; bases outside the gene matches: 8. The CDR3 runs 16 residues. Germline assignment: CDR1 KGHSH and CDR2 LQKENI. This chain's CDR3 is CASSPRRDSLTDTQYF. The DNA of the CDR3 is TGTGCCAGCTCACCCCGCCGGGACAGCCTCACAGATACGCAGTATTTT. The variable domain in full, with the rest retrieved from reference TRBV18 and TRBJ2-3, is NAGVMQNPRHLVRRRGQEARLRCSPMKGHSHVYWYRQLPEEGLKFMVYLQKENIIDESGMPKERFSAEFPKEGPSILRIQQVVRGDSAAYFCASSPRRDSLTDTQYFGPGTRLTVL.

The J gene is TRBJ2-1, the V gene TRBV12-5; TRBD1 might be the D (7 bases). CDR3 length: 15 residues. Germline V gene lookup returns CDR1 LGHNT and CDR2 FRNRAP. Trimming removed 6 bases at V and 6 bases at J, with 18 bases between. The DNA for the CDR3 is TGTGCTAGTGGGCCGACAGGGAGGCTCACCAATGAGCAGTTCTTC. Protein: CASGPTGRLTNEQFF.

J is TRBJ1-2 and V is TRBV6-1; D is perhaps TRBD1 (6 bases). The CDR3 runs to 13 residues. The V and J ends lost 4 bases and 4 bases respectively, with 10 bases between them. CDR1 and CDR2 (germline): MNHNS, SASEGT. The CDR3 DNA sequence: TGTGCCAGCAGTGTCGTGGACAGCTATGGCTACACCTTC. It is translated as CASSVVDSYGYTF.

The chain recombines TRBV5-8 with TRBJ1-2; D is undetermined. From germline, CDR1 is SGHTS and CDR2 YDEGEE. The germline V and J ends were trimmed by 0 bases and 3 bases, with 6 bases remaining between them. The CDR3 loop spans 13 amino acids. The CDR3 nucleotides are TGTGCCAGCAGCTTGGGAGGTGACTATGGCTACACCTTC. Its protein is CASSLGGDYGYTF.

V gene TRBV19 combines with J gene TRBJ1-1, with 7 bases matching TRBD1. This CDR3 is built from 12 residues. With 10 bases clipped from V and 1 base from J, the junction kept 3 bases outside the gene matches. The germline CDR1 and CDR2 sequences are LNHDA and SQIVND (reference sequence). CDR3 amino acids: CATRQGNTEAFF. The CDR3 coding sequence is TGTGCCACCCGACAGGGGAACACTGAAGCTTTCTTT.